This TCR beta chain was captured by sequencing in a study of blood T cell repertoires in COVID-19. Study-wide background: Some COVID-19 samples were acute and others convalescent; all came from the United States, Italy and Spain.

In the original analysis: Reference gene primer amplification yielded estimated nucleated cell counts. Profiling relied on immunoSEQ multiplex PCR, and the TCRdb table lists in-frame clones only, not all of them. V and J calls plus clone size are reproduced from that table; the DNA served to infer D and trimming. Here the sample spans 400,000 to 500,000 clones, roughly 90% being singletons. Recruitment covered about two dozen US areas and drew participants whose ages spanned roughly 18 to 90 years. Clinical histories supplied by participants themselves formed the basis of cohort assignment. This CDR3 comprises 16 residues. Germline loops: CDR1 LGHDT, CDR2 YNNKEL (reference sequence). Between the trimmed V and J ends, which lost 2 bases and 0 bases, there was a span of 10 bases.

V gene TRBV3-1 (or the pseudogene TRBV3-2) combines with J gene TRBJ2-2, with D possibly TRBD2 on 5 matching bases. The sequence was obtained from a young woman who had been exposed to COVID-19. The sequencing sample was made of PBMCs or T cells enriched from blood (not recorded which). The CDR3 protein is CASSQYGAANTGELFF. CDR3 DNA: TGTGCCAGCAGCCAATATGGAGCGGCGAACACCGGGGAGCTGTTTTTT.